This T cell receptor beta chain was obtained from a study of beta chain features in type 1 diabetes. Sequencing targeted expressed TCRB transcripts, as all isolated RNA had been reverse transcribed. Libraries were prepared by immunoSEQ multiplex PCR; TCRdb keeps only in-frame clonotypes and omits some of them. The repertoire includes hundreds of thousands of clones, roughly 15% of them detected once, and about 0.02% sits in the top ten. The CDR3 covers 14 residues. Looked up from germline, CDR1 is SGHVS and CDR2 is FNYEAQ. The V and J ends lost 4 bases and 5 bases respectively, with 14 bases between them.

Source material: naive CD4+ T cells from blood. This TCR was sampled from a woman aged 18-29 years in good health. The V and J genes are TRBV7-6 and TRBJ2-5; D not resolved. The CDR3 reads CASSSEVGGETQYF. CDR3 nucleotide sequence: TGTGCCAGCAGCTCCGAGGTGGGCGGTGAGACCCAGTACTTC.